These 8 T cell receptor beta chains share one sample of origin, sequenced in a study of blood T cell repertoires in COVID-19. Produced via immunoSEQ multiplex PCR; TCRdb's table is partial and in-frame only. The profile shows around 460,000 clones, approximately 90% of them singletons. Sequenced input: peripheral blood. All receptors derive from a man younger than 35 with COVID-19, enrolled during active disease.

The rearrangement links TRBV6-5 to TRBJ1-1, with unresolved D. CDR3 length equals 13 residues. Germline V CDR1 and CDR2: MNHEY, SVGAGI. Trimming left V 6 bases short and J 1 base short, with 9 bases between. CDR3 residues: CASSGWSNTEAFF. In DNA, the CDR3 is TGTGCCAGCAGCGGGTGGTCGAACACTGAAGCTTTCTTT.

This chain links TRBV6-1 with TRBJ1-1; no clear D gene. CDR1 is MNHNS and CDR2 is SASEGT in the germline V gene. The CDR3 sequence is 16 residues long. V was cut by 0 bases and J by 2 bases, with 13 bases left in between. The CDR3 DNA follows: TGTGCCAGCAGTGAAGCGCTCAACAGATTAAACACTGAAGCTTTCTTT. It specifies CASSEALNRLNTEAFF.

This chain connects TRBV6-5 to TRBJ2-2, with TRBD1 matching over 7 bases. The CDR3 has 13 amino acids. CDR1 and CDR2 (germline): MNHEY, SVGAGI. The V segment lost 7 bases and the J segment 7 bases; nucleotides outside the gene matches: 6. The CDR3 DNA reads as TGTGCCAGCATAACAGGGGATATCGGGGAGCTGTTTTTT. Its protein product is CASITGDIGELFF.

The chain joins TRBV5-1 to TRBJ1-6; 11 nucleotides align to TRBD1. CDR3 size: 16 residues. The J segment lost 8 bases and the V segment lost 3 bases, leaving 7 bases of the junction unmatched. The germline V gene encodes CDR1 SGHRS and CDR2 YFSETQ. CDR3 loop: CASSSLDRGHDSPLHF. The CDR3 region has the DNA TGCGCCAGCAGCTCCCTGGACAGGGGGCATGATTCACCCCTCCACTTT.

CDR3 bases: TGTGCCAGCAGTTACAGGCAGGGAGGCCCCGATGAGCAGTTCTTC. It yields the protein CASSYRQGGPDEQFF. The rearrangement joins TRBV6-5 to TRBJ2-1; the D gene is possibly TRBD2 (6 bases). Germline V gives CDR1 MNHEY, CDR2 SVGAGI. Trimming removed 2 bases from V and 8 bases from J, with 16 bases in between. The CDR3 sequence is 15 residues long.

The chain combines TRBV7-7 with TRBJ2-7; weak D call: TRBD2 (7 bases). Germline CDR1 is SSHAT and CDR2 is FNYEAQ (reference sequence). The CDR3 length is 13 residues. Trimming cost V 6 bases and J 4 bases, with 13 bases left between them. The CDR3 is CASSPGGGYEQYF. CDR3 DNA sequence: TGTGCCAGCAGTCCGGGGGGCGGGTACGAGCAGTACTTC.

V gene TRBV5-1 combines with J gene TRBJ1-1; 8 nucleotides match TRBD1. V was pared by 5 bases and J by 1 base, with 4 bases of the junction left unmatched. Germline CDR1 and CDR2: SGHRS and YFSETQ. The CDR3 totals 14 residues. CDR3 protein: CASRPTGENTEAFF. CDR3 DNA sequence: TGCGCCAGCAGGCCGACAGGGGAGAACACTGAAGCTTTCTTT.

The CDR3 loop reads CASSLARQGPDTQYF. The CDR3 bases are TGTGCCAGCAGCTTAGCGAGACAGGGCCCAGATACGCAGTATTTT. This rearrangement joins TRBV7-9 to TRBJ2-3, with TRBD1 matching 7 bases. CDR1 and CDR2 (germline): SEHNR, FQNEAQ (reference sequence). The CDR3 is made up of 15 amino acids. V was clipped by 0 bases and J by 4 bases; unmatched bases: 4.